A selection of T cell receptor beta chains follows, all from one sample in a study of T cells after posttransplantation cyclophosphamide. Method: immunoSEQ multiplex PCR; TCRdb's copy keeps in-frame clones and lacks some. Among some 16,000 clones listed, over 60% were seen once. This specimen consisted of CD8+ T cells sorted from PBMCs, obtained 1903 days after a stem cell transplant with posttransplant cyclophosphamide. The receptors were gathered from a female patient in her forties who received an allogeneic stem cell transplant from a related donor, was CMV-positive, and had no GVHD. Some T cells may be provided by the graft donor. The CDR3 runs from the conserved cysteine through the conserved F or W. D genes are given only for firm matches. Not every row has a clone size; where given, it reads once, few, many or a size class.

size	J	V	D	DNA	CDR3
-	TRBJ1-2	TRBV7-9	-	TGTGCCAGCAGCTCCCCCGGGGGAGCGAGGGACTATGGCTACACCTTC	CASSSPGGARDYGYTF
few	TRBJ2-1	TRBV28	TRBD2	TGTGCCACCACCCCCCTAGCGGGGGCCCACAATGAGCAGTTCTTC	CATTPLAGAHNEQFF
-	TRBJ2-1	TRBV27	-	TGTGCCAGCAGTTTTTGGAGCTCCTACAATGAGCAGTTCTTC	CASSFWSSYNEQFF
-	TRBJ2-2	TRBV5-1	-	TGCGCCAGCAGCTGGGGGGTGAACACCGGGGAGCTGTTTTTT	CASSWGVNTGELFF
-	TRBJ2-2	TRBV19	-	TGTGCCAGTTTTGATCGGGCGAACACCGGGGAGCTGTTTTTT	CASFDRANTGELFF
-	TRBJ1-4	TRBV4-3	-	TGCGCCAGCAGCCGACTGACAGGATCTAATGAAAAACTGTTTTTT	CASSRLTGSNEKLFF
-	TRBJ2-1	TRBV13	TRBD2	TGTGCCAGCAGCGCCTCCGGGACTAGCAATGAGCAGTTCTTC	CASSASGTSNEQFF
-	TRBJ1-5	TRBV28	-	TGTGCCAGCAGCACCCTAACAGGTGAACCGGTGCCCCAGCATTTT	CASSTLTGEPVPQHF
-	TRBJ1-1	TRBV7-9	TRBD1	TGTGCCAGCAGCCTAACAGGGGGAGGGGGCATGAACACTGAAGCTTTCTTT	CASSLTGGGGMNTEAFF
-	TRBJ1-5	TRBV21-1	-	TGTGCCAGCAGCGCCCGGGATTTTATAGTGAAAGGCAATCAGCCCCAGCATTTT	CASSARDFIVKGNQPQHF
-	TRBJ1-1	TRBV5-6	-	TGTGCCAGCAGCTTGGGGCAGGGGATAACTGAAGCTTTCTTT	CASSLGQGITEAFF
-	TRBJ1-4	TRBV27	TRBD1	TGTGCCAGCAAAGGGGGCGTATCAACTAATGAAAAACTGTTTTTT	CASKGGVSTNEKLFF
-	TRBJ2-3	TRBV27	TRBD2	TGTGCCAGCAGTCGCATTGAGGGACTAGCGGGCGCAGATACGCAGTATTTT	CASSRIEGLAGADTQYF
-	TRBJ1-2	TRBV21-1	-	TGTGCCAGCAGATCAACCGGTGGCTACACCTTC	CASRSTGGYTF
-	TRBJ1-1	TRBV29-1	-	TGCAGCGTCCCAACGGGACAAATGAACACTGAAGCTTTCTTT	CSVPTGQMNTEAFF
-	TRBJ2-3	TRBV2	TRBD2	TGTGCCAGCAGTGAGCCTGATGGAGATGGCGGGGGGCCTAGCACAGATACGCAGTATTTT	CASSEPDGDGGGPSTDTQYF
-	TRBJ2-7	TRBV11-2	-	TGTGCCAGCAGGGCGGCCTACGAGCAGTACTTC	CASRAAYEQYF
-	TRBJ2-2	TRBV7-9	TRBD1	TGTGCCAGCAGCTTACCGGGACAGGGGCCGGACACCGGGGAGCTGTTTTTT	CASSLPGQGPDTGELFF
-	TRBJ2-3	TRBV14	TRBD2	TGTGCCAGCAGCCAGTTCCGGGGGGGGACAGATACGCAGTATTTT	CASSQFRGGTDTQYF
-	TRBJ2-3	TRBV2	-	TGTGCCAGCGTTGCCGAATGGGGCGGGGGCACAGATACGCAGTATTTT	CASVAEWGGGTDTQYF
-	TRBJ1-1	TRBV29-1	-	TGCAGCGTTGAGGCCGGACAGTCGTACACTGAAGCTTTCTTT	CSVEAGQSYTEAFF
-	TRBJ1-1	TRBV28	-	TGTGCCAGCAGTTTAACAACAGGGAGACGGAACACTGAAGCTTTCTTT	CASSLTTGRRNTEAFF
-	TRBJ1-4	TRBV2	TRBD1	TGTGCCAGCACCGGACAGGGGAATGGTGAAAAACTGTTTTTT	CASTGQGNGEKLFF
-	TRBJ2-2	TRBV7-9	-	TGTGCCAGCACCGAGACAGCTAACACCGGGGAGCTGTTTTTT	CASTETANTGELFF
-	TRBJ2-3	TRBV19	TRBD2	TGTGCCAGTAGTAGCGGACTAGATTGGAATACGCAGTATTTT	CASSSGLDWNTQYF
-	TRBJ1-1	TRBV4-2	-	TGTGCCAGCAGCCAAGGAGATGCAGGGCTCACTGAAGCTTTCTTT	CASSQGDAGLTEAFF
-	TRBJ2-7	TRBV10-1	-	TGCGCCAGCAGTGTCCGACAGGGAGGCCACGAGCAGTACTTC	CASSVRQGGHEQYF
once	TRBJ2-3	TRBV6-1	-	TGTGCCAGCAGTGCAGGGGGCACAGATACGCAGTATTTT	CASSAGGTDTQYF
once	TRBJ2-1	TRBV5-8	TRBD1	TGTGCCAGCAGCTTTTTAGGGGGCCTCGGCTCCTACAATGAGCAGTTCTTC	CASSFLGGLGSYNEQFF
-	TRBJ2-1	TRBV13	-	TGTGCCAGCAGCTTAGACGGGGGTCTCAATGAGCAGTTCTTC	CASSLDGGLNEQFF
-	TRBJ2-6	TRBV5-1	-	TGCGCCAGCAGCTTGGCCAAGGGGGAATACTCTGGGGCCAACGTCCTGACTTTC	CASSLAKGEYSGANVLTF
-	TRBJ1-1	TRBV7-9	-	TGTGCCAGCAGCCCGCGAATGAACACTGAAGCTTTCTTT	CASSPRMNTEAFF
few	TRBJ1-5	TRBV4-2	TRBD1	TGTGCCAGCAGCCAAGATCCATGGGACAGAAATCAGCCCCAGCATTTT	CASSQDPWDRNQPQHF
-	TRBJ2-7	TRBV7-9	-	TGTGCCAGCAGCTCAGGACTCCCACCCTACGAGCAGTACTTC	CASSSGLPPYEQYF
-	TRBJ1-5	TRBV27	-	TGTGCCAGCAGTCCTCAAGAGGGATCTCTTAGCAATCAGCCCCAGCATTTT	CASSPQEGSLSNQPQHF
-	TRBJ2-7	TRBV7-6	-	TGTGCCAGCAGCTTAGGTGAGAGCTACGAGCAGTACTTC	CASSLGESYEQYF
-	TRBJ1-5	TRBV5-6	-	TGTGCCAGCACCCGGCAGGGTTGGGCCCAAGGGCCCCAGCATTTT	CASTRQGWAQGPQHF
-	TRBJ2-7	TRBV6-6	TRBD1	TGTGCCAGCAGTGATTTGACAGGGGGTGCCTACGAGCAGTACTTC	CASSDLTGGAYEQYF
-	TRBJ2-7	TRBV7-9	-	TGTGCCAGCAGCTTGACCCAGGGGGGCGACGAGCAGTACTTC	CASSLTQGGDEQYF
-	TRBJ2-7	TRBV9	TRBD2	TGTGCCAGCAGCACCAGCGGGGGGGGTCCTAACGAGCAGTACTTC	CASSTSGGGPNEQYF
-	TRBJ2-7	TRBV4-1	-	TGCGCCAGCAGCCAAGAGGGCAGGGCCCACGAGCAGTACTTC	CASSQEGRAHEQYF
-	TRBJ2-1	TRBV7-3	-	TGTGCCAGCAGCTCCACAGGGGGGGGGATCGATGAGCAGTTCTTC	CASSSTGGGIDEQFF
-	TRBJ2-7	TRBV28	TRBD2	TGTGCCAGCAGTTTGTATAGCGGGGGGGCCGGCGAGCAGTACTTC	CASSLYSGGAGEQYF
-	TRBJ2-6	TRBV28	-	TGTGCCAGCAGTTTGAGGAGCTCTGGGGCCAACGTCCTGACTTTC	CASSLRSSGANVLTF
-	TRBJ2-1	TRBV7-3	-	TGTGCCAGCAGCTCTCTCGGCGGGGCGGATGAGCAGTTCTTC	CASSSLGGADEQFF
-	TRBJ2-7	TRBV4-1	TRBD2	TGCGCCAGCAGCTTTTCACTAGCGGGGAGCTCCTACGAGCAGTACTTC	CASSFSLAGSSYEQYF
-	TRBJ2-7	TRBV6-6	TRBD2	TGTGCCAGCAGTTTTTTCGGAGGAGCGGGGGAATACGAGCAGTACTTC	CASSFFGGAGEYEQYF
-	TRBJ2-1	TRBV7-9	TRBD1	TGTGCCAGCAGCTTTCCGGGGACAGGGCGCAATGAGCAGTTCTTC	CASSFPGTGRNEQFF
-	TRBJ2-7	TRBV5-5	TRBD1	TGTGCCAGCAGCTTAACCGGGACAGTCAACCCCTACGAGCAGTACTTC	CASSLTGTVNPYEQYF